This TCR beta chain was observed in a study of human T cells and chemical hapten exposure. As for time point: patch test 1, 2 weeks after DPC sensitization. The treatment: therapeutic diphenylcyclopropenone sensitization with weekly scalp DPC. Donors were 18 to 70-year-old alopecia patients suitable for DPC. TCRdb re-analysed the RACE reads in MiXCR, keeping a single row per CDR3 protein. The table records around 75,000 distinct CDR3 sequences, roughly 12% of them present only once. V trimming: 5 bases; J trimming: 9 bases; junction bases outside the gene matches: 12. The CDR3 contains 15 residues. In germline, CDR1 is MNHEY, CDR2 SMNVEV (reference sequence).

Sequences were derived from whole blood, sampled in connection with sensitization to the hapten diphenylcyclopropenone (DPC). The V gene is TRBV27, the J gene TRBJ2-1, with 8 bases matching TRBD1. The source is a woman aged 55-69 years with alopecia areata. Some clones in this sample may be carry-over from other donors' samples. The CDR3 DNA reads TGTGCCAGCAGTCAGACAGGGGAGAGATATAGTGAGCAGTTCTTC. This translates into CASSQTGERYSEQFF.